This TCR beta chain was captured in a study of human versus mouse CDR3 diversity and MHC coevolution. Clones were read by immunoSEQ multiplex PCR, and TCRdb kept only the in-frame ones, dropping some. Of about 60,000 clones in the sample, 94% were seen once. V gave up 1 base and J gave up 8 bases, with 17 bases separating them. The length of the CDR3 is 14 residues. Looked up from germline, CDR1 is GTSNPN and CDR2 is SVGIG (reference sequence). This sequence was found in a person aged 55-75 years in good health. The V gene is TRBV30, the J gene TRBJ1-2; D is unclear. The sequencing sample was made of naive CD4+ T cells from blood. Subset indicated: CD45RO-negative CD62L-positive naive CD4 T cells. The CDR3 coding sequence is TGTGCCTGGAGTGACCTTCCTCCGTCGGGGGGCTACACCTTC. Encoded protein: CAWSDLPPSGGYTF. Full variable domain (rest looked up from reference TRBV30 and TRBJ1-2): SQTIHQWPATLVQPVGSPLSLECTVEGTSNPNLYWYRQAAGRGLQLLFYSVGIGQISSEVPQNLSASRPQDRQFILSSKKLLLSDSGFYLCAWSDLPPSGGYTFGSGTRLTVV.